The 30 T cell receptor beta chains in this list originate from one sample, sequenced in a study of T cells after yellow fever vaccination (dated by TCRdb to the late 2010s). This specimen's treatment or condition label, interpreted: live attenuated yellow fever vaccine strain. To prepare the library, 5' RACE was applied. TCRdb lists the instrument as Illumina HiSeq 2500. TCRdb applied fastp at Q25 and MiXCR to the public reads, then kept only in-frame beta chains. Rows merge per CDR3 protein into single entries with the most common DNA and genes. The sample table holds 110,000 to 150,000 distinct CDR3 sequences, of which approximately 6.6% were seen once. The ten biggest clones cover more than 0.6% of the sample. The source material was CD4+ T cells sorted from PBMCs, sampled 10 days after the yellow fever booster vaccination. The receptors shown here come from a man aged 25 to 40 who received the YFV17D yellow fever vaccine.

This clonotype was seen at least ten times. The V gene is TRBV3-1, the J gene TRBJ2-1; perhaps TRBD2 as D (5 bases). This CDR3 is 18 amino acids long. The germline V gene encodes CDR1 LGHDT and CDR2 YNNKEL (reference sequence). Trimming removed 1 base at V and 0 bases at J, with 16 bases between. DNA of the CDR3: TGTGCCAGCAGCCAAGTACTGCGGACTCGGAGCTCCTACAATGAGCAGTTCTTC. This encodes CASSQVLRTRSSYNEQFF.

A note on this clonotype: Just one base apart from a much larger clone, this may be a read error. CDR3 region: CASRKRSRGRDIKETQYF. In nucleotides, the CDR3 is TGTGCCAGCAGGAAAAGGTCCCGGGGGCGGGACATTAAGGAGACCCAGTACTTC. The V and J genes are TRBV2 and TRBJ2-5; D tentatively reads TRBD1 or TRBD2 (6 bases each). Trimming removed 6 bases from V and 5 bases from J, with 28 bases in between. The CDR3 contains 18 residues. From germline, CDR1 is SNHLY and CDR2 FYNNEI. The full variable domain, its missing parts supplied by reference TRBV2 and TRBJ2-5, is EPEVTQTPSHQVTQMGQEVILRCVPISNHLYFYWYRQILGQKVEFLVSFYNNEISEKSEIFDDQFSVERPDGSNFTLKIRSTKLEDSAMYFCASRKRSRGRDIKETQYFGPGTRLLVL.

CDR3 sequence: CASSFEGRHEQYF. The CDR3 DNA is TGTGCCAGCAGCTTTGAGGGGAGGCACGAGCAGTACTTC. The rearrangement uses TRBV7-2 and TRBJ2-7, with TRBD2 as a possible D gene (6 bases). The germline V and J ends were trimmed by 3 bases and 5 bases, with 11 bases remaining between them. The CDR3 consists of 13 residues. Germline loops: CDR1 SGHTA, CDR2 FQGNSA.

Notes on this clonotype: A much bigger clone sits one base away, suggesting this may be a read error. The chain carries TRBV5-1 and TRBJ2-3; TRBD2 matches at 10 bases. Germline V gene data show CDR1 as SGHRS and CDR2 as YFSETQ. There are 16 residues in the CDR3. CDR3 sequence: CVSSLGPAGGQNTQYF. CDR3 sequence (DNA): TGCGTCAGCAGCTTGGGACCAGCGGGAGGGCAAAATACGCAGTATTTT.

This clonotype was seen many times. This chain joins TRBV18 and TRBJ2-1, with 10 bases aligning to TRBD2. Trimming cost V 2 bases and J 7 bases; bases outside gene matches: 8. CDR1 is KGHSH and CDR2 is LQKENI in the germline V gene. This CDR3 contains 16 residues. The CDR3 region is CASSPGLAGVKNEQFF. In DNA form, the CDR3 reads TGTGCCAGCTCACCAGGGCTAGCGGGAGTAAAGAATGAGCAGTTCTTC.

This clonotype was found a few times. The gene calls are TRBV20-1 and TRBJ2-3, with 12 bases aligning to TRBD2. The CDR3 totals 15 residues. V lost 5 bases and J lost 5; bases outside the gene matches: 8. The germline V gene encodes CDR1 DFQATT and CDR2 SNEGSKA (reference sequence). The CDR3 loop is CSAPGLAGMIDTQYF. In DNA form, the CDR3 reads TGCAGTGCTCCCGGACTAGCGGGAATGATAGATACGCAGTATTTT.

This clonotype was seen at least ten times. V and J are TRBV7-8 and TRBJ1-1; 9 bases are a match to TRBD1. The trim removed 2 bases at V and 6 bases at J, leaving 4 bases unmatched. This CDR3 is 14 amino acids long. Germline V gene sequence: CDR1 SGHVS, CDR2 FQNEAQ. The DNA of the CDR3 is TGTGCCAGCAGCTTAATTGGGACAGGGCCTGAAGCTTTCTTT. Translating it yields CASSLIGTGPEAFF.

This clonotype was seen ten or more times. The CDR3 here is CASSQQDEQFF. DNA for the CDR3: TGTGCCAGCAGCCAGCAGGACGAGCAGTTCTTC. J is TRBJ2-1 and V is TRBV7-9; D is unclear. The length of the CDR3 is 11 residues. V lost 5 bases and J 10 bases, leaving 9 bases between the germline ends. Germline V gene lookup returns CDR1 SEHNR and CDR2 FQNEAQ (reference sequence).

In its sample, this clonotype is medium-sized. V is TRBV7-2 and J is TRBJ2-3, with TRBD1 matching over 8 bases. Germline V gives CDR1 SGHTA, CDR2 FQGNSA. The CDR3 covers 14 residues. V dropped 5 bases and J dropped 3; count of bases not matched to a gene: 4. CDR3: CASSLRTGTDTQYF. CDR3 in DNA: TGTGCCAGCAGCCTCCGGACAGGGACAGATACGCAGTATTTT.

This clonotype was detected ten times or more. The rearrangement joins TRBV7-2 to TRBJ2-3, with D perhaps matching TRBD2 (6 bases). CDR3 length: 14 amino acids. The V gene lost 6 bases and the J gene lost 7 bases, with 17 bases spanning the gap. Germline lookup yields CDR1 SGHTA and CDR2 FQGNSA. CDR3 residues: CASSSGTVPYTQYF. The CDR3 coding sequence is TGTGCCAGCAGTTCCGGGACTGTACCTTATACGCAGTATTTT.

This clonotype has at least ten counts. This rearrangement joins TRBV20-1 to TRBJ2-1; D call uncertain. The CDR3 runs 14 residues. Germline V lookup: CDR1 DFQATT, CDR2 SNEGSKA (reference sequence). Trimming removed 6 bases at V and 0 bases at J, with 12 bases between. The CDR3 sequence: CSAITGNSYNEQFF. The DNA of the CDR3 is TGCAGTGCCATCACCGGAAACTCCTACAATGAGCAGTTCTTC.

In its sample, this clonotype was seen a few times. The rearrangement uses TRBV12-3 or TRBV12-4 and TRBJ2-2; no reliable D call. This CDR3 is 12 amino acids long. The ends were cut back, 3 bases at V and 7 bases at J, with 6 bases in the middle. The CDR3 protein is CASSFSGGELFF. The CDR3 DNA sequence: TGTGCCAGCAGTTTTTCGGGCGGGGAGCTGTTTTTT.

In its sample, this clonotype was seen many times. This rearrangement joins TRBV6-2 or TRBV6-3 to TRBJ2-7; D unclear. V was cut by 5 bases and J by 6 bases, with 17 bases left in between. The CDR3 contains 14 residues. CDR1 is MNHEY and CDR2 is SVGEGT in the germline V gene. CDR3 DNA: TGTGCCAGCAGTGTCTCCTATCCAGCGAGCGAGCAGTACTTC. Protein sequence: CASSVSYPASEQYF.

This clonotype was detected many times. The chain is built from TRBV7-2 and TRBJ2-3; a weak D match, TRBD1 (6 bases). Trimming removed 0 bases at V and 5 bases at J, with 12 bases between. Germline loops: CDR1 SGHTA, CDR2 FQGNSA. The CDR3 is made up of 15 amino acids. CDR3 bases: TGTGCCAGCAGCTTAGCAGCGCAGGGGATAGATACGCAGTATTTT. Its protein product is CASSLAAQGIDTQYF. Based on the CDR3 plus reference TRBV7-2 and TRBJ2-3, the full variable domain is GAGVSQSPSNKVTEKGKDVELRCDPISGHTALYWYRQSLGQGLEFLIYFQGNSAPDKSGLPSDRFSAERTGGSVSTLTIQRTQQEDSAVYLCASSLAAQGIDTQYFGPGTRLTVL.

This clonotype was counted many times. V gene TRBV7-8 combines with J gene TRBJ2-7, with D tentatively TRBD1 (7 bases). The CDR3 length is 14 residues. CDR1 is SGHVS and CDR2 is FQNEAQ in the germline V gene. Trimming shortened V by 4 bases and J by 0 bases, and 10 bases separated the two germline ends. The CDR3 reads CASSSRDSSYEQYF. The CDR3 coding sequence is TGTGCCAGCAGCTCGCGGGACAGCTCCTACGAGCAGTACTTC.

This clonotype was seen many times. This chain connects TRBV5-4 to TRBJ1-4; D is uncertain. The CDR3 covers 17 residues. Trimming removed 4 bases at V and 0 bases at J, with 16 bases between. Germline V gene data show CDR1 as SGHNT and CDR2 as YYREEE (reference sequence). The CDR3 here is CASSPWQRGATNEKLFF. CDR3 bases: TGTGCCAGCAGCCCCTGGCAGAGAGGTGCAACTAATGAAAAACTGTTTTTT.

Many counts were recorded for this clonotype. The CDR3 nucleotides are TGCAGTGCTAGAGTGGCCGTCTCCTACGAGCAGTACTTC. It encodes CSARVAVSYEQYF. V and J are TRBV20-1 and TRBJ2-7; D is unresolved. Germline V CDR1 and CDR2: DFQATT, SNEGSKA (reference sequence). This CDR3 has 13 residues. V lost 1 base and J lost 0, with 7 bases in between.

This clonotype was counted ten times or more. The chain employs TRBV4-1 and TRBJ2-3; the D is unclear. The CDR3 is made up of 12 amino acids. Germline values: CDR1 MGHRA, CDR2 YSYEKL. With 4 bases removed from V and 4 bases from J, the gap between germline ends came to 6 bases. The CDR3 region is CASSRSSDTQYF. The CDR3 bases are TGCGCCAGCAGCCGGTCTTCAGATACGCAGTATTTT.

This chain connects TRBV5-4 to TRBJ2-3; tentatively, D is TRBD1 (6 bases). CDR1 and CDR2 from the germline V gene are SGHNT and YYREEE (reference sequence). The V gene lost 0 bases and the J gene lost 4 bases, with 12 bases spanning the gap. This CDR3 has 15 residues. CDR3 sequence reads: CASSLVVGAPDTQYF. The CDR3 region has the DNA TGTGCCAGCAGCTTGGTAGTGGGGGCGCCAGATACGCAGTATTTT.

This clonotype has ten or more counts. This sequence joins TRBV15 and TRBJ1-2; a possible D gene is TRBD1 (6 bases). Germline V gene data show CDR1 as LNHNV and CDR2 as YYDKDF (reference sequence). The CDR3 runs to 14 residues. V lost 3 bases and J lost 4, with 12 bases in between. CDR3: CATSSLRTAYGYTF. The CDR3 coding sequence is TGTGCCACCAGCAGCCTAAGGACAGCCTATGGCTACACCTTC. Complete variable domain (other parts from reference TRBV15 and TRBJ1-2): DAMVIQNPRYQVTQFGKPVTLSCSQTLNHNVMYWYQQKSSQAPKLLFHYYDKDFNNEADTPDNFQSRRPNTSFCFLDIRSPGLGDTAMYLCATSSLRTAYGYTFGSGTRLTVV.

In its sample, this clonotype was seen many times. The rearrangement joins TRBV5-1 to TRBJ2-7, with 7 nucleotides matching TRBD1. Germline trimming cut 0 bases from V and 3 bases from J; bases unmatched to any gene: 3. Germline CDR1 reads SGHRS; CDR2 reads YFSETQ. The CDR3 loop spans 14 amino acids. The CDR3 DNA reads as TGCGCCAGCAGCTTGGGGCCAGGGGGCTACGAGCAGTACTTC. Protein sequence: CASSLGPGGYEQYF.

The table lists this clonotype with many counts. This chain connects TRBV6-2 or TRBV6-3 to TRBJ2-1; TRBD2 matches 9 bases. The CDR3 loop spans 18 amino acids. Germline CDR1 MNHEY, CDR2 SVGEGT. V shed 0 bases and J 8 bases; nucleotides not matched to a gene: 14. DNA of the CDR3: TGTGCCAGCAGTTACTCCCCTAAAACCACGGGACTAGCCGATGAGCAGTTCTTC. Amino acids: CASSYSPKTTGLADEQFF.

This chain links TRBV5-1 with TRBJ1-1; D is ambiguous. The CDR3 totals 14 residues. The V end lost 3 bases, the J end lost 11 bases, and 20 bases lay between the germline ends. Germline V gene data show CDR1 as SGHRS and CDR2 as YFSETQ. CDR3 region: CASSSDPTGAAAFF. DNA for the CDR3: TGCGCCAGCAGCTCAGACCCGACGGGCGCCGCGGCTTTCTTT. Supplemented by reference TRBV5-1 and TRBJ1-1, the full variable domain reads KAGVTQTPRYLIKTRGQQVTLSCSPISGHRSVSWYQQTPGQGLQFLFEYFSETQRNKGNFPGRFSGRQFSNSRSEMNVSTLELGDSALYLCASSSDPTGAAAFFGQGTRLTVV.

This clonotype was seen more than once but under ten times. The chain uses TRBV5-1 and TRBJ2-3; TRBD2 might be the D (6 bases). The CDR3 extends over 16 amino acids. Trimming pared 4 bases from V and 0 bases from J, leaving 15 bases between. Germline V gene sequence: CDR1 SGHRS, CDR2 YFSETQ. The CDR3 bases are TGCGCCAGCAGCCCCAATCCGGGAGCCAGCACAGATACGCAGTATTTT. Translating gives CASSPNPGASTDTQYF.

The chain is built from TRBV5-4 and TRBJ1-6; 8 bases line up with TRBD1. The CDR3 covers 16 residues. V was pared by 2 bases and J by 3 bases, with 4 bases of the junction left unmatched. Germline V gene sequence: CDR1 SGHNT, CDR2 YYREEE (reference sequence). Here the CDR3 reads CASSLGQGSYNSPLHF. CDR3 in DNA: TGTGCCAGCAGCTTAGGACAGGGAAGCTATAATTCACCCCTCCACTTT.

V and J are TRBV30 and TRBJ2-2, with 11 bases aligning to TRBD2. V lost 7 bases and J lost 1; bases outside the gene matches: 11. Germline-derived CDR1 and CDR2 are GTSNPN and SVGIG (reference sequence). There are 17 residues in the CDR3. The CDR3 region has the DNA TGTGCCTACGAAACCGGGACTAGCGGAGTGAACACCGGGGAGCTGTTTTTT. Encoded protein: CAYETGTSGVNTGELFF.

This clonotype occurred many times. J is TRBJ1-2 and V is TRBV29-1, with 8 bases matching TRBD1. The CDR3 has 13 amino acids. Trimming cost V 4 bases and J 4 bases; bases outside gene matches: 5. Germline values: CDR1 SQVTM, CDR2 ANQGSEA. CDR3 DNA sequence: TGCAGCGTTGGTGGGACAGGAACCTATGGCTACACCTTC. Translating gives CSVGGTGTYGYTF.

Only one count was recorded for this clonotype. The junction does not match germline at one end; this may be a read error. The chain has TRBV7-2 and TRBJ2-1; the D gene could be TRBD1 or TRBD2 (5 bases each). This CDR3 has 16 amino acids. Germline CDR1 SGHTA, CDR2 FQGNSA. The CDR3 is CANSSRWGSSYNEQFF. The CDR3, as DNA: TGTGCCAACAGCTCCCGGTGGGGGAGCTCCTACAATGAGCAGTTCTTC.

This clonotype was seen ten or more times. As DNA, the CDR3 is TGTGCCAGCAGCCCCCTAGCGGGAGGAACAAATGAGCAGTTCTTC. It yields the protein CASSPLAGGTNEQFF. V usage is TRBV3-1 and J usage is TRBJ2-1; 11 bases line up with TRBD2. The CDR3 contains 15 residues. V shed 4 bases, J shed 7 bases, and the junction held 6 bases outside the gene matches. CDR1 LGHDT and CDR2 YNNKEL come from the germline V gene (reference sequence).

The CDR3 DNA follows: TGTGCCAGCAGCCAAGAGGGAAGTTACAATGAGCAGTTCTTC. It encodes CASSQEGSYNEQFF. The chain employs TRBV3-1 and TRBJ2-1; no reliable D call. Trimming cost V 0 bases and J 4 bases, with 7 bases left between them. Germline CDR1 is LGHDT and CDR2 is YNNKEL (reference sequence). There are 14 residues in the CDR3.